This entry lists 21 T cell receptor beta chains sequenced from one sample in a study of shared clonotypes between healthy human individuals. Clones were sequenced by immunoSEQ multiplex PCR, and TCRdb holds only the in-frame ones, with some missing. The sample yields a few million clones, 85% to 95% seen once. The sequenced sample was naive CD4+ T cells from PBMCs. The subset: CD45RA+ positively selected. The receptors derive from a man between 18 and 35 years old in good health. Some clones in this sample may be carry-over from other donors' samples.

J is TRBJ2-1 and V is TRBV2; D is uncertain. CDR3 size: 15 residues. CDR1 is SNHLY and CDR2 is FYNNEI in the germline V gene. The germline V and J ends were trimmed by 8 bases and 1 base, with 15 bases remaining between them. CDR3: CASHRFGVSYNEQFF. The CDR3 region has the DNA TGTGCCAGCCATCGCTTTGGGGTATCCTACAATGAGCAGTTCTTC.

The genes are TRBV9 and TRBJ2-3, with no clear D. The CDR3 has 14 residues. CDR1 SGDLS and CDR2 YYNGEE come from the germline V gene. Trimming stripped 3 bases from V and 6 bases from J, with 14 bases between. The CDR3 nucleotides read TGTGCCAGCAGCGACAGCCCCTGGACGGATACGCAGTATTTT. Protein product: CASSDSPWTDTQYF.

The chain recombines TRBV5-6 with TRBJ1-2; D perhaps matches TRBD1 (5 bases). This CDR3 is 13 amino acids long. The ends were cut back, 0 bases at V and 6 bases at J, with 9 bases in the middle. CDR1 is SGHDT and CDR2 is YYEEEE in the germline V gene. The CDR3 DNA reads as TGTGCCAGCAGCTTGGGGACGGGGGATGGCTACACCTTC. This gives the protein CASSLGTGDGYTF.

This chain connects TRBV7-3 to TRBJ2-7; 10 positions agree with TRBD2. The germline gives CDR1 SGHTA, CDR2 FQGTGA. CDR3 size: 15 residues. The V segment lost 5 bases and the J segment 5 bases; nucleotides outside the gene matches: 9. The CDR3 loop is CASSRSLAGVNEQYF. CDR3 DNA sequence: TGTGCCAGCAGCCGCTCTCTAGCGGGAGTGAACGAGCAGTACTTC.

The chain joins TRBV28 to TRBJ2-7; 7 bases map to TRBD2. Per the germline V gene, CDR1 is MDHEN and CDR2 is SYDVKM. V shed 4 bases and J 2 bases; nucleotides not matched to a gene: 8. The CDR3 contains 15 residues. This CDR3 reads CASSSLLAVAYEQYF. The CDR3 DNA is TGTGCCAGCAGTTCTTTGCTAGCGGTAGCCTACGAGCAGTACTTC. The variable domain in full, with the rest retrieved from reference TRBV28 and TRBJ2-7, is DVKVTQSSRYLVKRTGEKVFLECVQDMDHENMFWYRQDPGLGLRLIYFSYDVKMKEKGDIPEGYSVSREKKERFSLILESASTNQTSMYLCASSSLLAVAYEQYFGPGTRLTVT.

Only a few counts were recorded for this clone. The genes are TRBV5-1 and TRBJ1-1; 8 bases agree with TRBD1. Germline trimming cut 1 base from V and 3 bases from J; bases unmatched to any gene: 5. The CDR3 loop spans 15 amino acids. Germline lookup yields CDR1 SGHRS and CDR2 YFSETQ. CDR3 sequence reads: CASSLFETGDTEAFF. CDR3 in DNA: TGCGCCAGCAGCTTGTTCGAGACAGGGGACACTGAAGCTTTCTTT.

V gene TRBV5-1 combines with J gene TRBJ1-3; D is unresolved. Germline CDR1 SGHRS, CDR2 YFSETQ. This CDR3 region has 16 residues. Trimming removed 2 bases from V and 0 bases from J, with 12 bases in between. CDR3 coding DNA: TGCGCCAGCAGCTTAGGCAGCAAAAACTCTGGAAACACCATATATTTT. Translating it yields CASSLGSKNSGNTIYF.

The gene calls are TRBV11-2 and TRBJ2-6; D not certain. This CDR3 is built from 14 residues. V lost 5 bases and J 0 bases, leaving 5 bases between the germline ends. CDR1 and CDR2 (germline): SGHAT, FQNNGV. CDR3 residues: CASSALSGANVLTF. The CDR3 region has the DNA TGTGCCAGCAGCGCCCTCTCTGGGGCCAACGTCCTGACTTTC.

The V and J genes are TRBV10-2 and TRBJ2-1, with 8 positions matching TRBD2. CDR1 and CDR2 from the germline V gene are WSHSY and SAAADI. This CDR3 contains 17 residues. The trim removed 6 bases at V and 0 bases at J, leaving 10 bases unmatched. The CDR3 loop reads CASRGQAGGLSYNEQFF. The CDR3 DNA is TGCGCCAGCAGGGGGCAGGCGGGAGGCCTCTCCTACAATGAGCAGTTCTTC.

To note about this clone: The sample contains more than one DNA sequence encoding this CDR3. V usage is TRBV27 and J usage is TRBJ1-1, with 7 positions matching TRBD1. Germline CDR1 and CDR2: MNHEY and SMNVEV (reference sequence). The CDR3 covers 14 residues. Losses at the gene ends were 5 bases for V and 1 base for J; bases not matched to a gene: 4. The CDR3 DNA reads as TGTGCCAGCAGTGCAGGGGGAGGGAACACTGAAGCTTTCTTT. Its translation is CASSAGGGNTEAFF.

V is TRBV19 and J is TRBJ1-1; 7 nucleotides align to TRBD1. Germline CDR1 is LNHDA and CDR2 is SQIVND (reference sequence). V gave up 5 bases and J gave up 6 bases; unmatched junction bases: 3. The CDR3 has 12 residues. The CDR3 DNA sequence: TGTGCCAGTAGTGACAGGGAACCTGAAGCTTTCTTT. Its translation is CASSDREPEAFF.

The chain employs TRBV12-5 and TRBJ2-1, with 7 bases that match TRBD1. This CDR3 comprises 14 residues. V shed 4 bases, J shed 5 bases, and the junction held 5 bases outside the gene matches. Germline values: CDR1 LGHNT, CDR2 FRNRAP. CDR3 sequence reads: CASGSRDSNNEQFF. CDR3 nucleotides: TGTGCTAGTGGTTCCCGGGACAGTAACAATGAGCAGTTCTTC.

This rearrangement joins TRBV15 to TRBJ2-4; D gene unclear. CDR3 size: 16 residues. Trimming removed 3 bases from V and 0 bases from J, with 12 bases in between. Germline V gene data show CDR1 as LNHNV and CDR2 as YYDKDF (reference sequence). The CDR3 coding sequence is TGTGCCACCAGCAGTGGGGAACGGCTAGCCAAAAACATTCAGTACTTC. Protein sequence: CATSSGERLAKNIQYF.

In its sample, this clone was seen once. The rearrangement joins TRBV5-1 to TRBJ2-6; D is ambiguous. Trimming stripped 0 bases from V and 1 base from J, with 5 bases between. The CDR3 runs 15 residues. Germline V CDR1 and CDR2: SGHRS, YFSETQ. CDR3 amino acids: CASSLEASGANVLTF. In nucleotides, the CDR3 is TGCGCCAGCAGCTTGGAGGCATCTGGGGCCAACGTCCTGACTTTC. Supplemented by reference TRBV5-1 and TRBJ2-6, the full variable domain reads KAGVTQTPRYLIKTRGQQVTLSCSPISGHRSVSWYQQTPGQGLQFLFEYFSETQRNKGNFPGRFSGRQFSNSRSEMNVSTLELGDSALYLCASSLEASGANVLTFGAGSRLTVL.

The chain links TRBV6-5 to TRBJ2-1; no clear D. V was cut by 8 bases and J by 6 bases, with 14 bases left in between. Germline lookup yields CDR1 MNHEY and CDR2 SVGAGI. The CDR3 has 13 residues. The CDR3 DNA is TGTGCCAGCGGAAAACAGCTAACCAATGAGCAGTTCTTC. It encodes CASGKQLTNEQFF.

The V call is TRBV27, the J call TRBJ1-1, with no clear D. The CDR3 contains 16 residues. The germline V and J ends were trimmed by 2 bases and 1 base, with 14 bases remaining between them. CDR1 and CDR2 from the germline V gene are MNHEY and SMNVEV (reference sequence). CDR3: CASSLAGLGKNTEAFF. Written as DNA, the CDR3 is TGTGCCAGCAGTTTAGCTGGGCTCGGCAAGAACACTGAAGCTTTCTTT.

The CDR3 reads CASNGYTF. CDR3 DNA sequence: TGTGCCAGCAATGGCTACACCTTC. The rearrangement links TRBV2 to TRBJ1-2; D call uncertain. V lost 7 bases, J lost 6 bases, and 0 bases lay in between. CDR1 is SNHLY, CDR2 FYNNEI, per germline. CDR3 length: 8 amino acids.

The CDR3 sequence is CASSEALGGDSTGELFF. The CDR3 bases are TGTGCCAGCAGTGAAGCGTTGGGCGGGGATAGCACCGGGGAGCTGTTTTTT. V and J are TRBV2 and TRBJ2-2, with D perhaps matching TRBD2 (6 bases). Trimming took off 0 bases at V and 4 bases at J, with 15 bases between the two ends. The CDR3 runs to 17 residues. Germline-derived CDR1 and CDR2 are SNHLY and FYNNEI.

V is TRBV5-1 and J is TRBJ1-2; tentatively, D is TRBD1 (6 bases). Trimming took off 0 bases at V and 4 bases at J, with 10 bases between the two ends. Germline CDR1 is SGHRS and CDR2 is YFSETQ. The CDR3 is 14 amino acids. The CDR3 sequence is CASSLDRAAYGYTF. The DNA for the CDR3 is TGCGCCAGCAGCTTGGACAGGGCCGCCTATGGCTACACCTTC.

V is TRBV28 and J is TRBJ1-1, with D possibly TRBD1 on 5 matching bases. From germline, CDR1 is MDHEN and CDR2 SYDVKM. V gave up 5 bases and J gave up 0 bases, with 13 bases separating them. The CDR3 runs to 15 residues. In DNA, the CDR3 is TGTGCCAGCAGTCCTGGGGGGGACTTGAACACTGAAGCTTTCTTT. Translating gives CASSPGGDLNTEAFF.

The CDR3 here is CSVEDRTVQETQYF. Here the CDR3 DNA reads TGCAGCGTTGAAGACAGGACCGTCCAAGAGACCCAGTACTTC. The V gene is TRBV29-1, the J gene TRBJ2-5; D is undetermined. Germline CDR1 is SQVTM and CDR2 is ANQGSEA. The ends were cut back, 0 bases at V and 1 base at J, with 9 bases in the middle. The CDR3 runs 14 residues. Filled out from reference TRBV29-1 and TRBJ2-5, the complete variable domain reads SAVISQKPSRDICQRGTSLTIQCQVDSQVTMMFWYRQQPGQSLTLIATANQGSEATYESGFVIDKFPISRPNLTFSTLTVSNMSPEDSSIYLCSVEDRTVQETQYFGPGTRLLVL.